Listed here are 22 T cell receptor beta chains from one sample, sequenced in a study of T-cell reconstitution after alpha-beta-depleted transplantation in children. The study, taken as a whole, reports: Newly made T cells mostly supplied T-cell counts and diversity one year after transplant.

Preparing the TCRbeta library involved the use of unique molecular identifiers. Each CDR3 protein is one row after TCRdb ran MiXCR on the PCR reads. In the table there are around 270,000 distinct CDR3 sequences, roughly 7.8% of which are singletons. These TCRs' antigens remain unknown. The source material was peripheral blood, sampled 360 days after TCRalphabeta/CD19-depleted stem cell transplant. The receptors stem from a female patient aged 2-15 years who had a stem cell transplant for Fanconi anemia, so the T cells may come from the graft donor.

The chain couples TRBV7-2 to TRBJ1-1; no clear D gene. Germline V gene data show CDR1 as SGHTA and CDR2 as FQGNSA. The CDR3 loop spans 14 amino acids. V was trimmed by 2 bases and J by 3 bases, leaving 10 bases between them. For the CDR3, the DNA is TGTGCCAGCAGCTTAATGCCTACCTACACTGAAGCTTTCTTT. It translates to CASSLMPTYTEAFF.

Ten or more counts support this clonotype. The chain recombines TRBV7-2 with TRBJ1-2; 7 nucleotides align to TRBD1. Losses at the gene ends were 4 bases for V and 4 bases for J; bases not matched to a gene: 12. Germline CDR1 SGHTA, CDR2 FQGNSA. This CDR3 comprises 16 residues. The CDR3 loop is CASSSSLTGPGYGYTF. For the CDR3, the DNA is TGTGCCAGCAGCTCCAGCCTGACAGGGCCAGGCTATGGCTACACCTTC.

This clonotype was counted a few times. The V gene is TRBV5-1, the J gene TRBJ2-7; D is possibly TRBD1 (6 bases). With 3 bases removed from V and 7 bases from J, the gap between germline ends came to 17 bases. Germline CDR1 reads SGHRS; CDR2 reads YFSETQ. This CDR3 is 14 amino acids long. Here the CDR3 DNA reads TGCGCCAGCAGCTCCCCGGTTGGGCAGGGGGAGCAGTACTTC. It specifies CASSSPVGQGEQYF.

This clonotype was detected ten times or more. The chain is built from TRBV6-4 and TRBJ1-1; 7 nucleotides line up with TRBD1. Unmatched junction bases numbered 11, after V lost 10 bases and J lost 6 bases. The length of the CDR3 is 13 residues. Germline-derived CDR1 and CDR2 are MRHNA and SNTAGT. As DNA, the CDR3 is TGTGCCACCTCGAGGAACAGGGGTGCTGAAGCTTTCTTT. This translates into CATSRNRGAEAFF.

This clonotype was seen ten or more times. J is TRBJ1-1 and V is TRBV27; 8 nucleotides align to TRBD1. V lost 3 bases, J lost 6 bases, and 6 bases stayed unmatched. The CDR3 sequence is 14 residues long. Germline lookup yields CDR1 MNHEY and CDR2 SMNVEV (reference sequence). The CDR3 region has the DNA TGTGCCAGCAGTTTTAACAGGGGGATCGCTGAAGCTTTCTTT. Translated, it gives CASSFNRGIAEAFF.

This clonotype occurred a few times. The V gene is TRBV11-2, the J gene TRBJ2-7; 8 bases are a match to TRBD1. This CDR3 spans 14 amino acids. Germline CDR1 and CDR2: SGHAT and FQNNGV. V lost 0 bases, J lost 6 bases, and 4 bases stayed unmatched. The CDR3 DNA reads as TGTGCCAGCAGCTTAGATCAGGGGGCGGGCGAGCAGTACTTC. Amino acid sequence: CASSLDQGAGEQYF.

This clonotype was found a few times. CDR3 protein: CASSGGIQGKRPGANVLTF. CDR3 sequence (DNA): TGTGCCAGCAGTGGAGGGATACAGGGTAAAAGGCCTGGGGCCAACGTCCTGACTTTC. This sequence joins TRBV6-1 and TRBJ2-6, with D possibly being TRBD1 (6 bases). Trimming took 4 bases from V and 2 from J, leaving 21 bases between them. The germline gives CDR1 MNHNS, CDR2 SASEGT. The CDR3 extends over 19 amino acids.

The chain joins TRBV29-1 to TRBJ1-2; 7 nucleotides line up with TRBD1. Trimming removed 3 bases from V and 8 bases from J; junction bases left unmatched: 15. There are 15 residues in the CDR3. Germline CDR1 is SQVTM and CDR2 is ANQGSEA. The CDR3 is CSVEGQPQGGWGYTF. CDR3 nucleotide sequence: TGCAGCGTTGAGGGACAGCCTCAAGGGGGATGGGGCTACACCTTC.

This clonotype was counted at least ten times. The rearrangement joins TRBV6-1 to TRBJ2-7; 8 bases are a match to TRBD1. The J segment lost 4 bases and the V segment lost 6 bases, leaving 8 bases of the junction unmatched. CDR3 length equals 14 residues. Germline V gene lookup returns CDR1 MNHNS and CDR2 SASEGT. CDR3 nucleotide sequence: TGTGCCAGCAGAGATCGGACAGGGCAGTACGAGCAGTACTTC. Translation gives CASRDRTGQYEQYF.

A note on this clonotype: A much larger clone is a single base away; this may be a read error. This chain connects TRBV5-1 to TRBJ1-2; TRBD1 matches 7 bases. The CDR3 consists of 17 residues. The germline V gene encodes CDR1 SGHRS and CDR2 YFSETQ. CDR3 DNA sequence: TGCGCCAGCAGCCTGGACCCGGGGACAGCAATTAACTATGGCTACCCCTTC. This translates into CASSLDPGTAINYGYPF.

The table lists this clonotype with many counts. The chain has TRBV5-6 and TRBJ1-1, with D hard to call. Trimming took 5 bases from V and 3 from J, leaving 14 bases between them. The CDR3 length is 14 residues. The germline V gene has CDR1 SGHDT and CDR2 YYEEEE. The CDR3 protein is CASSFVSRDTEAFF. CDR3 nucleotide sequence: TGTGCCAGCAGTTTTGTATCTAGGGACACTGAAGCTTTCTTT. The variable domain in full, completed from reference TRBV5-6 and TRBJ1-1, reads DAGVTQSPTHLIKTRGQQVTLRCSPKSGHDTVSWYQQALGQGPQFIFQYYEEEERQRGNFPDRFSGHQFPNYSSELNVNALLLGDSALYLCASSFVSRDTEAFFGQGTRLTVV.

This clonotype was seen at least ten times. The CDR3 is CASSRDTVSDTQYF. DNA for the CDR3: TGTGCCAGCAGCCGGGACACAGTGTCAGATACGCAGTATTTT. The rearrangement links TRBV6-1 to TRBJ2-3; D is perhaps TRBD1 (6 bases). Trimming took 6 bases from V and 4 from J, leaving 14 bases between them. The CDR3 spans 14 residues. CDR1 is MNHNS and CDR2 is SASEGT in the germline V gene.

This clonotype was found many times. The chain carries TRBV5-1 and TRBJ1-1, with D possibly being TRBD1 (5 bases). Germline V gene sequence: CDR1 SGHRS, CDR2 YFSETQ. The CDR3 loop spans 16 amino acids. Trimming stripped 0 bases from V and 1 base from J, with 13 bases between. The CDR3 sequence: CASSLGDGRANTEAFF. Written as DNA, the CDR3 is TGCGCCAGCAGCTTGGGGGACGGCAGGGCGAACACTGAAGCTTTCTTT.

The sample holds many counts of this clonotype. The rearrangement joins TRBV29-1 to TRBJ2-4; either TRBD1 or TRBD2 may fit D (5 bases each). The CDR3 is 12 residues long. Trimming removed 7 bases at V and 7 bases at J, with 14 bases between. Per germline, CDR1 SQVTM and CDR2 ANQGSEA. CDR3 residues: CSGKGPRNIQYF. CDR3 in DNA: TGCAGCGGTAAGGGACCCCGGAACATTCAGTACTTC.

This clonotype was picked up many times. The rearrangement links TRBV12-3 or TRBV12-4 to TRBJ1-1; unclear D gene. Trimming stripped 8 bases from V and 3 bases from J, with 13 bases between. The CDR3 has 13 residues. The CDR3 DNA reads TGTGCCAGCGCAGACGTGAGGTACACTGAAGCTTTCTTT. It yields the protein CASADVRYTEAFF.

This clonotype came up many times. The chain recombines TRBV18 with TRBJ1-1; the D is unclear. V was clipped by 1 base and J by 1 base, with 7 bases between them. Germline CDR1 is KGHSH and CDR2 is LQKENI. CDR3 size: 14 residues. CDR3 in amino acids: CASSPRGPNTEAFF. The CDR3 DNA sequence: TGTGCCAGCTCACCACGAGGGCCGAACACTGAAGCTTTCTTT.

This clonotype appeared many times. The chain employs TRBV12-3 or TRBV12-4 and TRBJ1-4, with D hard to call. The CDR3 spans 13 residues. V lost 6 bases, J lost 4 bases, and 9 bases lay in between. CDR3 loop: CASSLEINEKLFF. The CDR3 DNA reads TGTGCCAGCAGCCTCGAGATTAATGAAAAACTGTTTTTT.

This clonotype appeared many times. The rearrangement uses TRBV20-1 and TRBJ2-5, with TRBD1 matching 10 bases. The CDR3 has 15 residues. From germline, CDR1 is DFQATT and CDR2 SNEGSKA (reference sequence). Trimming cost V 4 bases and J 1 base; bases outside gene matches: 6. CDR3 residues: CSATPGTGVQETQYF. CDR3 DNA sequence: TGCAGTGCTACACCCGGGACAGGGGTCCAAGAGACCCAGTACTTC.

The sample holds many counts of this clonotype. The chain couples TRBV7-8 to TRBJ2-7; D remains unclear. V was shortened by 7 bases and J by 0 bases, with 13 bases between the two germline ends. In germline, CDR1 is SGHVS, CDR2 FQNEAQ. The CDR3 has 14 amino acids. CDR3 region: CASTVTAVSYEQYF. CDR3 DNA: TGTGCCAGCACCGTTACGGCCGTCTCCTACGAGCAGTACTTC.

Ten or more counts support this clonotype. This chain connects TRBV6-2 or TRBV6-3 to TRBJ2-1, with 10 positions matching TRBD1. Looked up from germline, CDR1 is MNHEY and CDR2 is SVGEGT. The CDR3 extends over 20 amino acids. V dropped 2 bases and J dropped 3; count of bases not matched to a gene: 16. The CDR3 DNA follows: TGTGCCAGCAGTTACCTCCAGTGGACAGGGGGTAAAGGGGACTACAATGAGCAGTTCTTC. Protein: CASSYLQWTGGKGDYNEQFF.

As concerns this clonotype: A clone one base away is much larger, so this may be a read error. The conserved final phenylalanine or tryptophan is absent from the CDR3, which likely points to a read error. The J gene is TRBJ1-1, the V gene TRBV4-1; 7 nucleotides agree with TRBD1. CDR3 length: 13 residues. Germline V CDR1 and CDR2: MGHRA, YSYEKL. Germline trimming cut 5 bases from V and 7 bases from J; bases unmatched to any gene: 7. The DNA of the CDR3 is TGCGCCAGCAGCATCCGGACAGGTATTGAAGCTTTCGTT. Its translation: CASSIRTGIEAFV.

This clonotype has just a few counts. CDR3: CSPLLRRPSTDTQYF. As DNA, the CDR3 is TGCAGCCCCCTGTTGAGGCGACCCAGCACAGATACGCAGTATTTT. The chain carries TRBV20-1 and TRBJ2-3; D not resolved. Germline V gives CDR1 DFQATT, CDR2 SNEGSKA (reference sequence). The CDR3 consists of 15 residues.